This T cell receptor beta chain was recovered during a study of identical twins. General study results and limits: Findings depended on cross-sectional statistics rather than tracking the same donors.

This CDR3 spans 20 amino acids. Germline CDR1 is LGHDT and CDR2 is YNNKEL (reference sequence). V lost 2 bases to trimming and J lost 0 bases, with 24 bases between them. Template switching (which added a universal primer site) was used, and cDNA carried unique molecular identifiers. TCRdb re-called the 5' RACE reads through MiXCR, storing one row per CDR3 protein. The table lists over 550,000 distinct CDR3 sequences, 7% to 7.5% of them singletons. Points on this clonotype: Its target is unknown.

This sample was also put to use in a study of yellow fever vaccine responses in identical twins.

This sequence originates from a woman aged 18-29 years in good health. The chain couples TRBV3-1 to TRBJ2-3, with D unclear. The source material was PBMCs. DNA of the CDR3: TGTGCCAGCAGCCAACGGCGAGGTCGTGTTTGGGGAACTAGCACAGATACGCAGTATTTT. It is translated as CASSQRRGRVWGTSTDTQYF.